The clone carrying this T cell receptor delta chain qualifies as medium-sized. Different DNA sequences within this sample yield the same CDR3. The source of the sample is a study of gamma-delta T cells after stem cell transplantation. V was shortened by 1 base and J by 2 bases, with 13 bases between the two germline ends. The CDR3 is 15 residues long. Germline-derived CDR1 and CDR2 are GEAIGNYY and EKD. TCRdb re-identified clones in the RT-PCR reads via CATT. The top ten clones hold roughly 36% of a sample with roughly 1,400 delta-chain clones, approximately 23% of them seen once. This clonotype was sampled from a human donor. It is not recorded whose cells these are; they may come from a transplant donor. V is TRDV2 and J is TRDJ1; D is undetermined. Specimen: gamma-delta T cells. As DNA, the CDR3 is TGTGCCTGTGACACGTTGGCCCCGACGACCGATAAACTCATCTTT. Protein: CACDTLAPTTDKLIF.